The next 5 T cell receptor beta chains were all read from a single sample in a study of blood T cell repertoires in COVID-19. This table comes from immunoSEQ multiplex PCR, and its TCRdb copy is limited to in-frame clones, with some not included. Altogether under 250,000 clones are present, nearly 90% being singletons, with the ten largest covering about 3%. The specimen was peripheral blood. Receptors originate from a young man with active or convalescent COVID-19.

V usage is TRBV9 and J usage is TRBJ2-1; TRBD2 matches 8 bases. The CDR3 contains 15 residues. V dropped 2 bases and J dropped 4; count of bases not matched to a gene: 5. The V gene's germline CDR1 is SGDLS and CDR2 YYNGEE. The CDR3 nucleotides read TGTGCCAGCAGCGTCCAGGCTAGCGGGTACAATGAGCAGTTCTTC. This sequence encodes CASSVQASGYNEQFF.

This clone was detected once. The chain uses TRBV3-1 (or the pseudogene TRBV3-2) and TRBJ2-3; 7 bases line up with TRBD2. V lost 2 bases and J lost 1; bases outside the gene matches: 6. CDR3 length equals 16 residues. Germline-derived CDR1 and CDR2 are LGHDT and YNNKEL (reference sequence). CDR3 bases: TGTGCCAGCAGCCAAAATAAACGGGGGGGCACAGATACGCAGTATTTT. This codes for CASSQNKRGGTDTQYF.

CDR3 sequence: CASSYSIVGGTEAFF. For the CDR3, the DNA is TGTGCCAGCAGTTACTCGATTGTCGGGGGCACTGAAGCTTTCTTT. The gene calls are TRBV6-5 and TRBJ1-1; TRBD1 is a possible D gene (5 bases). The CDR3 has 15 residues. Trimming shortened V by 0 bases and J by 4 bases, and 12 bases separated the two germline ends. Germline V gene lookup returns CDR1 MNHEY and CDR2 SVGAGI.

The V call is TRBV12-3 or TRBV12-4, the J call TRBJ2-1; tentatively, D is TRBD2 (5 bases). This CDR3 region has 13 residues. The V and J ends lost 7 bases and 13 bases respectively, with 20 bases between them. CDR3 sequence reads: CASTLETAGVQFF. CDR3 in DNA: TGTGCCAGCACCTTAGAAACCGCCGGGGTACAGTTCTTC.

The chain carries TRBV3-1 (or the pseudogene TRBV3-2) and TRBJ1-1, with D possibly matching TRBD1 (5 bases). This CDR3 spans 16 amino acids. Germline V lookup: CDR1 LGHDT, CDR2 YNNKEL (reference sequence). The V end lost 1 base, the J end lost 6 bases, and 18 bases lay between the germline ends. CDR3 loop: CASSQGGRGSGPEAFF. The CDR3 DNA follows: TGTGCCAGCAGCCAAGGGGGACGGGGGTCAGGACCTGAAGCTTTCTTT.